These T cell receptor beta chains were read from a single sample in a study of identical twins. Via MiXCR, TCRdb re-called the 5' RACE reads, giving one row per CDR3 protein. The table records more than 350,000 distinct CDR3 sequences, 8.5% to 10% of them present only once. The sequenced material came from naive T cells sorted from blood. Source of these receptors: a woman in her 50s in good health. CDR3s include the opening cysteine and the closing phenylalanine or tryptophan. The D gene is left open where the match is weak. Size is omitted from some rows. Given values are once, few, many or a class for expanded clones.

V	J	D	size	CDR3	DNA
TRBV24-1	TRBJ2-1	TRBD2	.	CATSPAGGTYNEQFF	TGTGCCACCAGTCCAGCGGGAGGCACCTACAATGAGCAGTTCTTC
TRBV6-1	TRBJ2-7	.	.	CASTRSQSGYFEQYF	TGTGCCAGCACTAGATCGCAGTCCGGATATTTCGAGCAGTACTTC
TRBV6-6	TRBJ2-5	.	few	CASGPPSRSGETQYF	TGTGCCAGCGGGCCCCCTAGTAGGTCAGGAGAGACCCAGTACTTC
TRBV11-2	TRBJ1-2	TRBD1	few	CASSLGTGLLYGYTF	TGTGCCAGCAGCTTAGGGACAGGTCTTCTCTATGGCTACACCTTC
TRBV4-1	TRBJ2-3	.	few	CATRGADYDTDTQYF	TGCGCCACCAGGGGGGCGGATTACGACACAGATACGCAGTATTTT
TRBV12-3/TRBV12-4	TRBJ2-7	.	.	CASSLQIGRGRENEQYF	TGTGCCAGCAGTTTACAGATAGGCCGGGGCAGGGAGAACGAGCAGTACTTC
TRBV27	TRBJ1-4	.	many	CASSKTGLRPEKLFF	TGTGCCAGCAGTAAGACAGGTCTCCGACCTGAAAAACTGTTTTTT
TRBV27	TRBJ2-4	.	.	CASRVSAGAKNIQYF	TGTGCCAGCAGGGTTTCAGCCGGAGCCAAAAACATTCAGTACTTC
TRBV7-2	TRBJ2-3	.	.	CASSADGGATDTQYF	TGTGCCAGCAGCGCAGACGGCGGGGCCACAGATACGCAGTATTTT
TRBV25-1	TRBJ2-7	.	few	CASSDSYPPDRSYEQYF	TGTGCCAGCAGTGATTCGTACCCACCAGACAGATCCTACGAGCAGTACTTC
TRBV11-1	TRBJ2-2	.	many	CASSYRENTGELFF	TGTGCCAGCAGCTACAGGGAGAACACCGGGGAGCTGTTTTTT
TRBV7-8	TRBJ1-2	.	few	CASSLERFYGYTF	TGTGCCAGCAGCTTAGAACGATTCTATGGCTACACCTTC
TRBV6-1	TRBJ1-2	.	many	CASRSDGYNYGYTF	TGTGCCAGCAGATCCGACGGGTATAACTATGGCTACACCTTC
TRBV11-2	TRBJ2-1	TRBD2	.	CASSSRTSGYNEQFF	TGTGCCAGCAGCTCCCGGACTAGCGGTTACAATGAGCAGTTCTTC
TRBV9	TRBJ1-6	.	.	CASSPRDTNSPLHF	TGTGCCAGCAGCCCACGGGACACTAATTCACCCCTCCACTTT